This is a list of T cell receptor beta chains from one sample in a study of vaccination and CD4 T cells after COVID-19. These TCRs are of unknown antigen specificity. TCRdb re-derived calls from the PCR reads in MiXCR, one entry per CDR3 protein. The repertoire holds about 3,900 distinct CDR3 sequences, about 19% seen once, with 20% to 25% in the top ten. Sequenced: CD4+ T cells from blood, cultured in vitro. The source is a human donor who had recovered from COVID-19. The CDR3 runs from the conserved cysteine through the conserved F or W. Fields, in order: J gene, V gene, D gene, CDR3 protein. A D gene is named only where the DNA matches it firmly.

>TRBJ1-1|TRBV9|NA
CASSYTDWGTEAFF
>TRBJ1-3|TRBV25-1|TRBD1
CASSVAGGGNTIYF
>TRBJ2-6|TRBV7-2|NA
CASTRDRPLSSGANVLTF
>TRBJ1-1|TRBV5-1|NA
CASKGGTEAFF
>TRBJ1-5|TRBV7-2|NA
CASSPRPDQPQHF
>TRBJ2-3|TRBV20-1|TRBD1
CSALSGTGVTDTQYF
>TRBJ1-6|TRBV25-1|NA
CASSGQGNSPLHF
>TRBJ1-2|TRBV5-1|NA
CASSLGLRYTF
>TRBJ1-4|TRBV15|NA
CATSRGSATNEKLFF
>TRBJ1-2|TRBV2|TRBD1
CASSFTDRVGYGYTF
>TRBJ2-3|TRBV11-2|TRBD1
CATKHSRGWVDTQYF
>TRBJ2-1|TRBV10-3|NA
CAISLTPEAYNEQFF
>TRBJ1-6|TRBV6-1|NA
CASSEAGISPLHF
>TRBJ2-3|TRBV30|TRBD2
CAWSPAGGAQYF
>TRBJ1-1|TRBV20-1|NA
CSARDGQGRTEAFF
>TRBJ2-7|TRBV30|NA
CAWRTALTYEQYF
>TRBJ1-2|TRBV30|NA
CAWSVRLRGADSYGYTF
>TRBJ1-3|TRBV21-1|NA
CASRQPTVSGNTIYF
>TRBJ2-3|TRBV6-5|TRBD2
CASSYPGVAGTGTQYF
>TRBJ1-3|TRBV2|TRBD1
CASSENRGGNTIYF
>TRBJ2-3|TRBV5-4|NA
CASSPPRRGSGSTDTQYF
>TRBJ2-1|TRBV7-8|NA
CASSKTRTPGEQFF
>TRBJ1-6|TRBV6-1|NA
CASSNPSWEYSDSPLHF
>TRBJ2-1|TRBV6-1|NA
CASRRRSEYNEQFF
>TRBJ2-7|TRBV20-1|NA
CSASRTSSPQYF
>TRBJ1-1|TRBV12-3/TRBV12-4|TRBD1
CASSYGTGATEAFF
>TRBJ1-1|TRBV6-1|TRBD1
CASRRGQGANTEAFF
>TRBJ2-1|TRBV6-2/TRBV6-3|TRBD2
CASRGERGGLNEQFF
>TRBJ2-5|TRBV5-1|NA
CASSPAGTQETQYF
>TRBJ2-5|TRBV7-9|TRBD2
CASSRWTSGTERETQYF
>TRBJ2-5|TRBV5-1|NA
CASSLVSAGLNQETQYF
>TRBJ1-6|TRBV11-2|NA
CASSLGTGTLHF
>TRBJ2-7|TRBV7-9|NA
CASSFSGFEQYF
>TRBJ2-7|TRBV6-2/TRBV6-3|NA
CASRDSPYEQYF
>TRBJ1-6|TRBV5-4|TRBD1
CASSFMTGGPTPLHF
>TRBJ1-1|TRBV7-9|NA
CASSFGGRNTEAFF
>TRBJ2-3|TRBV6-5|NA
CASSYGNTQYF
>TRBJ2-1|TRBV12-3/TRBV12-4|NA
CASSPLLGGEQFF
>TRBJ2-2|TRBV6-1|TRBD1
CASTSGTGGNTGELFF
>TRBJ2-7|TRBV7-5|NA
CISVPEATREFNEQYF
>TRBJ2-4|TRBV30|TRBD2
CAWSPGLAGGGDIQYF
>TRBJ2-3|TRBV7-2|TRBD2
CASSLKVAGYTQYF
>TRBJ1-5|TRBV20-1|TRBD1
CSARGQGADQPQHF
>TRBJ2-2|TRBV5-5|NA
CASSLKETGELFF
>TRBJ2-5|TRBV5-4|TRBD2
CASSSLSGGAGETQYF
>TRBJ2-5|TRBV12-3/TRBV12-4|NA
CASTGGTPTHGTQYF
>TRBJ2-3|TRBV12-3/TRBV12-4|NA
CASSLGTHTQYF